The 22 T cell receptor beta chains below were found in one sample sequenced in a study of beta chain features in type 1 diabetes. Overall study results and limits: Type 1 diabetes patients had TCRB CDR3s that were shorter (moderately but significantly so) in all four CD4+ subsets.

The whole isolated RNA underwent reverse transcription, so sequencing captured expressed TCRB transcripts. The method was immunoSEQ multiplex PCR; TCRdb's version includes in-frame clones alone and lacks a portion of them. The sample lists roughly 260,000 clones, about a tenth occurring once. For these receptors, no antigen is known. What was sequenced was naive CD4+ T cells from blood. The receptors come from a man aged 25-45 years with type 1 diabetes.

The chain combines TRBV4-3 with TRBJ2-7; D remains ambiguous. Germline-derived CDR1 and CDR2 are LGHNA and YSLEER. The CDR3 is made up of 16 amino acids. Trimming stripped 1 base from V and 0 bases from J, with 13 bases between. CDR3 in amino acids: CASSQAPSISSYEQYF. The CDR3 nucleotides read TGCGCCAGCAGCCAAGCCCCGTCTATTAGCTCCTACGAGCAGTACTTC.

The rearrangement links TRBV5-4 to TRBJ1-2; D remains unclear. The CDR3 extends over 13 amino acids. Germline CDR1 and CDR2: SGHNT and YYREEE (reference sequence). Trimming took off 0 bases at V and 4 bases at J, with 7 bases between the two ends. CDR3 bases: TGTGCCAGCAGCTTGGACTCGGGCTATGGCTACACCTTC. Its translation: CASSLDSGYGYTF. The variable domain in full, completed from reference TRBV5-4 and TRBJ1-2, reads ETGVTQSPTHLIKTRGQQVTLRCSSQSGHNTVSWYQQALGQGPQFIFQYYREEENGRGNFPPRFSGLQFPNYSSELNVNALELDDSALYLCASSLDSGYGYTFGSGTRLTVV.

The sample holds a few counts of this clone. V gene TRBV18 combines with J gene TRBJ2-1; D call uncertain. V lost 6 bases and J lost 5, with 8 bases in between. The CDR3 totals 12 residues. Germline V lookup: CDR1 KGHSH, CDR2 LQKENI. CDR3 DNA: TGTGCCAGCTCTTCGGTGGACAATGAGCAGTTCTTC. As protein: CASSSVDNEQFF.

A few counts support this clone. The chain is built from TRBV4-1 and TRBJ2-3; D is possibly TRBD2 (6 bases). V gave up 1 base and J gave up 0 bases, with 14 bases separating them. The CDR3 length is 17 residues. CDR1 is MGHRA, CDR2 YSYEKL, per germline. CDR3 protein: CASSQGVGGASTDTQYF. In DNA, the CDR3 is TGCGCCAGCAGCCAAGGAGTTGGCGGGGCTAGCACAGATACGCAGTATTTT.

This clone was observed at least ten times. This chain connects TRBV7-9 to TRBJ2-2, with D perhaps matching TRBD1 (5 bases). The CDR3 has 12 residues. Trimming removed 3 bases from V and 7 bases from J, with 6 bases in between. Germline CDR1 is SEHNR and CDR2 is FQNEAQ (reference sequence). The CDR3 DNA is TGTGCCAGCAGCTTTGACAGCGGGGAGCTGTTTTTT. This codes for CASSFDSGELFF.

The chain recombines TRBV7-9 with TRBJ1-2; D is ambiguous. Germline V gene sequence: CDR1 SEHNR, CDR2 FQNEAQ (reference sequence). This CDR3 region has 15 residues. The V and J ends lost 5 bases and 0 bases respectively, with 13 bases between them. CDR3 residues: CASSPLGDSNYGYTF. CDR3 nucleotide sequence: TGTGCCAGCAGCCCTTTGGGAGACTCTAACTATGGCTACACCTTC.

This clone was seen a handful of times. The chain links TRBV18 to TRBJ2-7; 8 bases fit TRBD1. Germline values: CDR1 KGHSH, CDR2 LQKENI. The ends lost 0 bases at V and 6 bases at J; junction bases unmatched: 1. This CDR3 contains 13 residues. CDR3 coding DNA: TGTGCCAGCTCACCACCGACAGGGGTCGAGCAGTACTTC. Its translation: CASSPPTGVEQYF.

The count of this clone is one. The chain is built from TRBV28 and TRBJ1-1; D call uncertain. V was cut by 3 bases and J by 1 base, with 6 bases left in between. Per the germline V gene, CDR1 is MDHEN and CDR2 is SYDVKM. The CDR3 sequence is 13 residues long. The CDR3 nucleotides read TGTGCCAGCAGTTTGGGCCAGAACACTGAAGCTTTCTTT. It codes for CASSLGQNTEAFF.

This clone was recorded a few times. The V call is TRBV10-3, the J call TRBJ1-6; unclear D gene. This CDR3 is 13 amino acids long. Looked up from germline, CDR1 is ENHRY and CDR2 is SYGVKD. The V gene lost 10 bases and the J gene lost 8 bases, with 15 bases spanning the gap. DNA for the CDR3: TGTGCCACCACCGGGGAGAATTATTCACCCCTCCACTTT. This translates into CATTGENYSPLHF.

In its sample, this clone was seen a few times. This sequence joins TRBV4-3 and TRBJ2-5; possibly TRBD2 for D (5 bases). Trimming cost V 0 bases and J 7 bases, with 12 bases left between them. The CDR3 has 14 amino acids. Germline CDR1 reads LGHNA; CDR2 reads YSLEER. The CDR3 here is CASSQDPSGGTQYF. The CDR3 DNA reads as TGCGCCAGCAGCCAAGATCCTAGTGGAGGGACCCAGTACTTC.

The table lists this clone with a few counts. V usage is TRBV6-6 and J usage is TRBJ2-1; 7 nucleotides align to TRBD1. V shed 6 bases, J shed 2 bases, and the junction held 10 bases outside the gene matches. The length of the CDR3 is 16 residues. In germline, CDR1 is MNHNY, CDR2 SVGAGI (reference sequence). The CDR3 region has the DNA TGTGCCAGCAGCCGAAGAGGGGGCCTGACCTACAATGAGCAGTTCTTC. It is translated as CASSRRGGLTYNEQFF.

V is TRBV7-2 and J is TRBJ2-7; 14 positions match TRBD2. V lost 3 bases to trimming and J lost 4 bases; unmatched junction nucleotides: 5. The CDR3 spans 16 residues. Germline CDR1 reads SGHTA; CDR2 reads FQGNSA. The CDR3 loop is CASSFATSGGVYEQYF. CDR3 coding DNA: TGTGCCAGCAGCTTCGCGACTAGCGGGGGGGTTTACGAGCAGTACTTC.

This clone has a handful of counts. The rearrangement uses TRBV29-1 and TRBJ1-4, with D unresolved. The germline V gene encodes CDR1 SQVTM and CDR2 ANQGSEA. Between the trimmed V and J ends, which lost 7 bases and 5 bases, there was a span of 14 bases. CDR3 size: 13 residues. The CDR3 region is CSALPNWNEKLFF. DNA of the CDR3: TGCAGCGCCCTTCCTAACTGGAATGAAAAACTGTTTTTT.

This clone was found a few times. The chain couples TRBV10-3 to TRBJ2-5, with a possible D match to TRBD1 (6 bases). Trimming took off 5 bases at V and 2 bases at J, with 9 bases between the two ends. Germline-derived CDR1 and CDR2 are ENHRY and SYGVKD. The CDR3 runs 13 residues. The CDR3: CAISPQGQETQYF. The CDR3 nucleotides read TGTGCCATCAGTCCACAGGGTCAAGAGACCCAGTACTTC.

The CDR3 coding sequence is TGTGCTAGTGGCGACGAGAAGGACTATCCCTACAATGAGCAGTTCTTC. Its protein is CASGDEKDYPYNEQFF. J is TRBJ2-1 and V is TRBV12-5; tentative D call: TRBD2 (6 bases). The CDR3 covers 16 residues. Germline V gives CDR1 LGHNT, CDR2 FRNRAP. V lost 6 bases and J lost 2, with 17 bases in between.

This clone was seen more than once but under ten times. The chain carries TRBV6-6 and TRBJ2-5; perhaps TRBD2 as D (5 bases). V was trimmed by 6 bases and J by 5 bases, leaving 16 bases between them. From germline, CDR1 is MNHNY and CDR2 SVGAGI (reference sequence). The CDR3 runs 14 residues. The CDR3: CASRERTSGETQYF. The CDR3 nucleotides are TGTGCCAGCAGAGAGCGGACCTCGGGCGAGACCCAGTACTTC.

The chain couples TRBV10-3 to TRBJ1-1; perhaps TRBD1 as D (5 bases). The germline CDR1 and CDR2 sequences are ENHRY and SYGVKD. This CDR3 region has 14 residues. With 5 bases removed from V and 3 bases from J, the gap between germline ends came to 13 bases. CDR3 sequence reads: CAISLGQGYTEAFF. The CDR3 DNA reads TGTGCCATCAGTCTTGGTCAGGGATACACTGAAGCTTTCTTT.

V usage is TRBV11-2 and J usage is TRBJ2-1; no clear D gene. Germline CDR1 SGHAT, CDR2 FQNNGV. This CDR3 has 15 amino acids. V lost 0 bases, J lost 0 bases, and 6 bases lay in between. This chain's CDR3 is CASSLELSSYNEQFF. The CDR3 bases are TGTGCCAGCAGCTTAGAACTTAGCTCCTACAATGAGCAGTTCTTC.

The chain has TRBV7-2 and TRBJ1-2, with unresolved D. V was trimmed by 5 bases and J by 1 base, leaving 11 bases between them. Germline-derived CDR1 and CDR2 are SGHTA and FQGNSA. The CDR3 is made up of 14 amino acids. CDR3 protein: CASSSFEFNYGYTF. The CDR3 DNA is TGTGCCAGCAGCAGTTTTGAGTTTAACTATGGCTACACCTTC.

The rearrangement joins TRBV10-3 to TRBJ2-7; D call uncertain. Germline assignment: CDR1 ENHRY and CDR2 SYGVKD. Trimming pared 0 bases from V and 3 bases from J, leaving 9 bases between. The CDR3 runs to 14 residues. The CDR3 sequence is CAISESPGNYEQYF. DNA of the CDR3: TGTGCCATCAGTGAGTCTCCCGGTAACTACGAGCAGTACTTC.

This clone came up a few times. J is TRBJ2-7 and V is TRBV6-6; TRBD2 matches 9 bases. The CDR3 extends over 13 amino acids. V was clipped by 8 bases and J by 3 bases; unmatched bases: 5. Germline CDR1 is MNHNY and CDR2 is SVGAGI (reference sequence). The CDR3 protein is CASRLSGGYEQYF. CDR3 bases: TGTGCCAGCCGTCTTAGCGGGGGCTACGAGCAGTACTTC.

The rearrangement uses TRBV9 and TRBJ1-5; 7 bases are a match to TRBD1. Per germline, CDR1 SGDLS and CDR2 YYNGEE. This CDR3 comprises 14 residues. V shed 0 bases, J shed 7 bases, and the junction held 4 bases outside the gene matches. CDR3 sequence (DNA): TGTGCCAGCAGCGTAGAGCCAGGGGGACAGCCCCAGCATTTT. Amino acids: CASSVEPGGQPQHF.